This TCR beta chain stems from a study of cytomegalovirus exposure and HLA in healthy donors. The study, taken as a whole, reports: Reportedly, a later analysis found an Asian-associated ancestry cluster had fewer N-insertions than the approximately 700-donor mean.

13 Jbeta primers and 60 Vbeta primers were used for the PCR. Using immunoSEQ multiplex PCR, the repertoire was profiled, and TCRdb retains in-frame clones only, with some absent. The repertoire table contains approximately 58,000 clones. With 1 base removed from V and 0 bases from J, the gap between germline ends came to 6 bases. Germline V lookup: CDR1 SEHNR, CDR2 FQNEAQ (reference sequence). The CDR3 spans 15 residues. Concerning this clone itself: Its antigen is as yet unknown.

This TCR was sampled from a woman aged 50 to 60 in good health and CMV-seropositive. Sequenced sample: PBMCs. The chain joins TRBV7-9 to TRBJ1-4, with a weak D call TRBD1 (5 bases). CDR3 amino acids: CASSLEGSTNEKLFF. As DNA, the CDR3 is TGTGCCAGCAGCTTAGAGGGGTCAACTAATGAAAAACTGTTTTTT.